This TCR beta chain was observed in a study of blood T cell repertoires in COVID-19. Across the whole study: T cells, B-cell-depleted T cells, or PBMCs provided the cDNA or gDNA that served as material.

Germline lookup yields CDR1 SEHNR and CDR2 FQNEAQ (reference sequence). Trimming left V 3 bases short and J 9 bases short, with 8 bases between. This CDR3 is 11 amino acids long. Participants' reported clinical history set cohort assignment. Original processing methods: From reference gene primer amplification, estimates of nucleated cell counts were derived. TCRdb keeps only in-frame clones here, not all; method: immunoSEQ multiplex PCR. That table supplies the V and J calls and clone size; D and trimming were determined from the DNA. This repertoire shows around 480,000 clones, about nine tenths found once; its top ten account for under 0.85%.

The chain combines TRBV7-9 with TRBJ1-1; D gene uncertain. The source is a woman aged 18-35 years who had recovered from COVID-19. The sequencing input was PBMCs or T cells enriched from blood (not recorded which). Here the CDR3 DNA reads TGTGCCAGCAGCTTCCAAGCCCAAGCTTTCTTT. This codes for CASSFQAQAFF.